These 2 T cell receptor beta chains share one sample of origin, sequenced in a study of blood T cell repertoires in COVID-19. Profiling relied on immunoSEQ multiplex PCR, and the TCRdb table lists in-frame clones only, not all of them. The table has 150,000 to 200,000 clones, more than 75% seen once. Specimen: peripheral blood. These receptors were collected from a man in his fifties or sixties who had recovered from COVID-19.

The chain recombines TRBV5-6 with TRBJ2-1, with D perhaps matching TRBD2 (6 bases). Trimming shortened V by 1 base and J by 8 bases, and 16 bases separated the two germline ends. The CDR3 is 15 amino acids. CDR1 and CDR2 (germline): SGHDT, YYEEEE. Written as DNA, the CDR3 is TGTGCCAGCAGCTTGAGGGACTGGAGGAAGGATGAGCAGTTCTTC. Translating it yields CASSLRDWRKDEQFF. Full variable domain (remainder filled in from reference TRBV5-6 and TRBJ2-1): DAGVTQSPTHLIKTRGQQVTLRCSPKSGHDTVSWYQQALGQGPQFIFQYYEEEERQRGNFPDRFSGHQFPNYSSELNVNALLLGDSALYLCASSLRDWRKDEQFFGPGTRLTVL.

The V call is TRBV5-4, the J call TRBJ1-1; 7 bases are shared with TRBD1. V lost 2 bases and J lost 1; bases outside the gene matches: 5. The CDR3 length is 15 residues. Germline V CDR1 and CDR2: SGHNT, YYREEE (reference sequence). The chain's CDR3 is CASSFGTASNTEAFF. The CDR3 bases are TGTGCCAGCAGCTTTGGGACAGCCTCGAACACTGAAGCTTTCTTT.